This entry features one T cell receptor beta chain sequence. This record belongs to a study of T cell changes during pregnancy in multiple sclerosis. There are 14 residues in the CDR3. The V gene's germline CDR1 is MDHEN and CDR2 SYDVKM. The ends lost 6 bases at V and 5 bases at J; junction bases unmatched: 4. Produced via immunoSEQ multiplex PCR; TCRdb's table is partial and in-frame only. Of 55,000 to 70,000 clones in the sample, 90% to 95% were seen once. The chain combines TRBV28 with TRBJ2-1; 10 bases map to TRBD2. Here the sequenced sample was peripheral blood, taken in the second trimester of pregnancy. This receptor was taken from a female donor in good health, enrolled as a control in a pregnancy study. Written as DNA, the CDR3 is TGTGCCAGCAGAGCGGGGGGGGTCAACAATGAGCAGTTCTTC. Translating it yields CASRAGGVNNEQFF.